These T cell receptor beta chains were read from a single sample in a study of blood T cell repertoires in COVID-19. The data were produced by immunoSEQ multiplex PCR, yet TCRdb's version contains in-frame clones alone and is incomplete. The sample yields some 240,000 clones, roughly 89% seen once. Sequenced material: peripheral blood. The receptors originated from a woman aged 35 to 49 who had recovered from COVID-19. CDR3s include the opening cysteine and the closing phenylalanine or tryptophan.

j_gene,v_gene,CDR3aa
TRBJ2-1,TRBV19,CASSIQAGRVDEQFF
TRBJ1-2,TRBV5-6,CASSWDQGNYGYTF
TRBJ2-1,TRBV18,CASSLRTGWGGNEQFF
TRBJ2-5,TRBV12-5,CASGYNSGRAGETQYF
TRBJ2-3,TRBV9,CASSVDPGTFPDTQYF
TRBJ2-7,TRBV5-5,CASSWRDSLYEQYF
TRBJ2-7,TRBV19,CATTRGSGVEEQYF
TRBJ1-2,TRBV2,CASSEYSGKLYGYTF
TRBJ2-2,TRBV7-2,CASSPAPGTGELFF
TRBJ2-3,TRBV25-1,CASTTGQGVTDTQYF
TRBJ1-4,TRBV30,CAWRWGGDEKLFF
TRBJ1-6,TRBV5-1,CASSLGQRDSPLHF
TRBJ2-7,TRBV5-1,CASSPSGASANPSYEQYF
TRBJ2-2,TRBV3-1/TRBV3-2,CASSQAGIGELFF
TRBJ2-2,TRBV5-1,CASSVERIAGELFF
TRBJ1-2,TRBV5-6,CASTLRGTGNFHYGYTF
TRBJ1-1,TRBV11-2,CASSLGGLNTEAFF
TRBJ1-6,TRBV30,CAWSNGDNSPLHF
TRBJ1-1,TRBV7-4,CASSLYKPTEAFF
TRBJ2-1,TRBV6-5,CASSYSFRVGNEQFF
TRBJ2-7,TRBV28,CASSLLGAKDEQYF
TRBJ2-7,TRBV18,CASSPQGGASYEQYF
TRBJ1-2,TRBV19,CASTHQGKGGDGYTF
TRBJ2-2,TRBV7-3,CASSLTGADTGELFF
TRBJ1-1,TRBV18,CASSPPGYPSGGFF
TRBJ2-5,TRBV19,CASSVTSGQETQYF
TRBJ1-1,TRBV29-1,CSVGEGDTEAFF
TRBJ2-1,TRBV29-1,CSGAGTHVDSEQFF
TRBJ1-3,TRBV9,CASSEPGNTIYF
TRBJ2-5,TRBV19,CASSTGLAGVETQYF
TRBJ1-3,TRBV12-3/TRBV12-4,CASSFAGNTIYF
TRBJ1-1,TRBV10-3,CAISGGDLNTEAFF
TRBJ2-5,TRBV5-1,CASSLTKETQYF
TRBJ1-1,TRBV29-1,CSVEALNTEAFF
TRBJ2-3,TRBV5-4,CASSLAGPVFTDTQYF
TRBJ1-1,TRBV7-9,CASSSRRAGTEAFF
TRBJ2-2,TRBV2,CASSEGRVSTGELFF
TRBJ2-5,TRBV10-1,CASSEESWGRGTQYF
TRBJ1-2,TRBV6-2/TRBV6-3,CASSYGRGRDLQGYTF
TRBJ2-5,TRBV11-2,CASSSLPGLAGGETQYF
TRBJ2-3,TRBV9,CASSVVTSGSSDTQYF
TRBJ2-5,TRBV2,CASSAGGETQYF
TRBJ2-7,TRBV2,CATGVYKISYEQYF
TRBJ1-3,TRBV18,CASSPLDTSGNTIYF
TRBJ2-7,TRBV9,CASSVTGTTGEQYF
TRBJ1-3,TRBV18,CASSPSDRGGNTIYF
TRBJ1-6,TRBV19,CASLGQPLSPLHF
TRBJ1-4,TRBV23-1,CASSQLLRPRGEKLFF
TRBJ1-1,TRBV18,CASSPLSSTEAFF
TRBJ1-3,TRBV3-1/TRBV3-2,CASSHRQGAGDTIYF
TRBJ2-1,TRBV9,CASSVYGLAGEYNEQFF
TRBJ1-6,TRBV19,CASSILGIGRGSPLHF
TRBJ2-2,TRBV3-1/TRBV3-2,CASSRSGRAGTGELFF